The clone carrying this T cell receptor beta chain showed up just a few times. What it binds is unknown. This sample is drawn from a study of T cell repertoires in cytomegalovirus infection. Overall study context: HLA-C-restricted CMV epitopes, recently identified, and well-studied HLA-B-restricted ones were used by the study. CMV infection together with matching HLA type was indicated by public TCR beta signatures. Regarding the study as a whole: Summed frequency of public TCR beta families distinguished CMV carriers with the relevant HLA. HLA-C-restricted CMV-specific TCR beta clonotypes were dominant in the ex vivo response.

This CDR3 region has 15 residues. Looked up from germline, CDR1 is SGHDT and CDR2 is YYEEEE. V was trimmed by 4 bases and J by 0 bases, leaving 10 bases between them. TCRdb fed the reads into MiXCR, producing one record per CDR3 protein. The sample comprises 110,000 or so distinct CDR3 sequences, 25% to 30% of which are singletons, and about 81% rests with the top ten. The rearrangement links TRBV5-6 to TRBJ2-2; D unresolved. This clonotype was sampled from a human donor in good health (CMV status not recorded). Some clones in this sample may be carry-over from other donors' samples. This material consisted of CD8+ T cells from cultured PBMCs, taken from culture after CMV antigen stimulation. DNA for the CDR3: TGTGCCAGCAGCCTGCGATCCGCGAACACCGGGGAGCTGTTTTTT. Amino acids: CASSLRSANTGELFF.